Below, 3 T cell receptor beta chains from the same sample are listed, as sequenced in a study of regulatory T cells in long-lasting Graves disease (dated by TCRdb to about 2021). The time point label of this sample denotes: newly diagnosed GD, antithyroid drugs for less than 3 months. For both TCR sequencing and RNA sequencing, RNA was extracted from PBMCs using TRIzol. The library relied on multiplex PCR. The instrument was an Illumina HiSeq 4000. iRepertoire HTBI primers and Arm-PCR amplification of CDR3 regions were used to construct TCR beta libraries. Using fastp trimming at Q25 and MiXCR clonotype assembly, TCRdb reanalyzed the public sequencing data and kept in-frame beta chains. All rows with the same CDR3 protein become a single entry with the most common DNA and genes. Within this sample are about 360,000 distinct CDR3 sequences, with roughly 17% of them counted one time only. The ten most abundant clones make up 20% to 25% of the sample.

These data also formed part of another study, on T cells in Graves' hyperthyroidism and ophthalmopathy.

The sequencing used peripheral blood mononuclear cells (PBMCs), collected at new diagnosis, from a patient treated with antithyroid drugs. The origin of the receptors is a woman under 30 with Graves disease. Donor details come from another sample of the same person, matched by shared clones.

In its sample, this clonotype was seen many times. This rearrangement joins TRBV20-1 to TRBJ2-5; 12 positions match TRBD2. The CDR3 is made up of 17 amino acids. Germline values: CDR1 DFQATT, CDR2 SNEGSKA (reference sequence). J was trimmed by 5 bases and V by 8 bases; bases with no gene match: 18. CDR3 bases: TGCAGTTGCGGGGGGGCTAGCGGGAGGGCTGGAAGGGAGACCCAGTACTTC. It codes for CSCGGASGRAGRETQYF.

About this clonotype: A far larger clone is only one base removed, so a read error is likely. The chain uses TRBV7-2 and TRBJ2-5; TRBD1 aligns across 10 bases. V shed 5 bases, J shed 11 bases, and the junction held 14 bases outside the gene matches. Germline CDR1 reads SGHTA; CDR2 reads FQGNSA. This CDR3 is built from 15 residues. The DNA for the CDR3 is TGTGCCAGCAGCGACCGGACAGGGGGTCGCAATGAGCAGTACTTC. This codes for CASSDRTGGRNEQYF. The full variable domain, its missing parts supplied by reference TRBV7-2 and TRBJ2-5, is GAGVSQSPSNKVTEKGKDVELRCDPISGHTALYWYRQSLGQGLEFLIYFQGNSAPDKSGLPSDRFSAERTGGSVSTLTIQRTQQEDSAVYLCASSDRTGGRNEQYFGPGTRLLVL.

Concerning this clonotype itself: No conserved phenylalanine or tryptophan ends this CDR3, so it is likely a read error. The DNA is omitted, as the CDR3 cannot be located on it reliably, and the CDR3 follows TCRdb's listing. The genes are TRBV5-1 and TRBJ2-1; TRBD1 reflects the table's D call only, with no check against the DNA. The CDR3 numbers 13 amino acids, ends counted. Germline-derived CDR1 and CDR2 are SGHRS and YFSETQ. CDR3: CASSLAAGGEQLV.